This T cell receptor beta chain was obtained from a study of T-cell reconstitution after alpha-beta-depleted transplantation in children. Study observations and caveats: The main origin of T-cell counts and diversity one year after transplant was newly produced T cells. Certain patients had high TCRbeta diversity at day 60, and it came from recipient T cells and thymic progenitors that survived.

In regard to this clonotype: Antigen unknown.

Preparation of the TCRbeta library involved a method that used unique molecular identifiers. TCRdb recomputed calls from the PCR reads with MiXCR, one row per CDR3 protein. This table has 900,000 or so distinct CDR3 sequences, around 17% appearing once. Germline CDR1 reads KGHDR; CDR2 reads SFDVKD. The CDR3 sequence is 13 residues long. V shed 10 bases and J 3 bases; nucleotides not matched to a gene: 7. The chain carries TRBV24-1 and TRBJ2-7; TRBD1 aligns across 8 bases. The sample consisted of PBMCs, mostly from graft donor cells, taken 360 days after TCRalphabeta/CD19-depleted stem cell transplant. This receptor was obtained from a male patient younger than 18 who had a stem cell transplant for acute lymphoblastic leukemia, so the T cells may come from the graft donor. CDR3 in amino acids: CATTAGGNYEQYF. The CDR3 nucleotides read TGTGCCACTACGGCAGGGGGCAACTACGAGCAGTACTTC.